This T cell receptor (beta chain) emerged from a study of cytomegalovirus exposure and HLA in healthy donors. Turning to the study itself: A preliminary data release comprised tens of millions of unique TCRs obtained from HLA-typed donors. Whole-study findings and limits: Later genetic work tied a missense DCLRE1C variant to beta-chain V and J trimming. For presence/absence analyses, sequencing depth was assumed to be roughly uniform across donors.

Between the trimmed V and J ends, which lost 8 bases and 1 base, there was a span of 6 bases. There are 13 residues in the CDR3. CDR1 ENHRY and CDR2 SYGVKD come from the germline V gene. This clone was seen once. Its antigen is undetermined. The PCR had 60 Vbeta and 13 Jbeta primers. Profiling relied on immunoSEQ multiplex PCR, and the TCRdb table lists in-frame clones only, not all of them. The table has 150,000 or so clones, around 70% seen once. The clonotype was recovered from a woman in her fifties or sixties in good health and CMV-seropositive. V usage is TRBV10-3 and J usage is TRBJ2-6, with D hard to call. The specimen was PBMCs. The CDR3 DNA is TGTGCCATCCACGAGTCTGGGGCCAACGTCCTGACTTTC. Encoded protein: CAIHESGANVLTF.